This TCR beta chain was obtained from a study of T-cell reconstitution after alpha-beta-depleted transplantation in children. The CDR3 is 16 residues long. V lost 7 bases to trimming and J lost 6 bases; unmatched junction nucleotides: 10. Germline lookup yields CDR1 SGHNT and CDR2 YENEEA. A TCRbeta library incorporating unique molecular identifiers was prepared. MiXCR was run by TCRdb on the PCR reads, yielding one entry per CDR3 protein. The sample shows about 200,000 distinct CDR3 sequences, approximately 15% of them seen only once. The source is a human donor who donated a stem cell graft to a child with acute lymphoblastic leukemia. Material: PBMCs from the stem cell graft donor, obtained from the stem cell graft. The V gene is TRBV11-3, the J gene TRBJ1-6; 9 positions match TRBD1. The CDR3 region is CASNRGLGQGNSPLHF. The CDR3 bases are TGTGCCAGCAATCGGGGCCTGGGACAGGGTAATTCACCCCTCCACTTT.